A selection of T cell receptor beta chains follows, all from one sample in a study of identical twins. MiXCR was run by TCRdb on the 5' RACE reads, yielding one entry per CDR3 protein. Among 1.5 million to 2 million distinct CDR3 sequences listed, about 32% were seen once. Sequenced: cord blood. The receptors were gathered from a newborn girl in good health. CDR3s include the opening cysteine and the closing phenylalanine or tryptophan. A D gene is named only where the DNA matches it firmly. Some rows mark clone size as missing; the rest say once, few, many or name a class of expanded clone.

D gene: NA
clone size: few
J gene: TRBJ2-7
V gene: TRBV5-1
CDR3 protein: CASSLGQRTYEQYF
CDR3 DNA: TGCGCCAGCAGCTTGGGCCAGCGGACCTACGAGCAGTACTTC

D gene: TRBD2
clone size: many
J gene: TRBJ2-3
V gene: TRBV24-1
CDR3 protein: CATSDVSGSTDTQYF
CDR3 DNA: TGTGCCACCAGTGATGTTAGCGGGAGCACAGATACGCAGTATTTT

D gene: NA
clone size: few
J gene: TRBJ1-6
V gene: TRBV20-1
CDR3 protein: CSARNRGFNSPLHF
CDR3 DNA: TGCAGTGCTAGGAACCGGGGCTTCAATTCACCCCTCCACTTT

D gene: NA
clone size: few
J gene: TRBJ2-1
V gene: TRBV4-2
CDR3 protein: CASSQSGRDVWDEQFF
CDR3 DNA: TGTGCCAGCAGCCAAAGCGGGCGGGATGTTTGGGATGAGCAGTTCTTC

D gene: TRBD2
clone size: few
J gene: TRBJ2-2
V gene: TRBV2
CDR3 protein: CASSDTSGRTGELFF
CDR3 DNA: TGTGCCAGCAGCGATACTAGCGGGAGGACCGGGGAGCTGTTTTTT

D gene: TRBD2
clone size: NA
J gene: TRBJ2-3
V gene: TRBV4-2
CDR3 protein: CASGQTGLDVGTQYF
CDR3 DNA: TGTGCCAGCGGCCAGACGGGACTAGATGTTGGTACGCAGTATTTT

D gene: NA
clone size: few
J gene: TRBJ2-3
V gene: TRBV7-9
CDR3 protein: CASIDTDTQYF
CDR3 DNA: TGTGCCAGCATCGACACAGATACGCAGTATTTT

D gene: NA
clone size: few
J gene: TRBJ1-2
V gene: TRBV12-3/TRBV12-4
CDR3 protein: CASSFSGSMDGYTF
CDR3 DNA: TGTGCCAGCAGTTTTTCGGGGTCCATGGATGGCTACACCTTC

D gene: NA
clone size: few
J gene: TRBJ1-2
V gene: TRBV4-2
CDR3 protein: CASSQAQGIINYGYTF
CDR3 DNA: TGTGCCAGCAGCCAAGCCCAGGGAATCATCAACTATGGCTACACCTTC

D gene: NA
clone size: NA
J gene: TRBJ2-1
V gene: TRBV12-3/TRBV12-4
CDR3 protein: CASRPLRRSEQFF
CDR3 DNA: TGTGCCAGCAGACCCCTCAGGCGCAGTGAGCAGTTCTTC

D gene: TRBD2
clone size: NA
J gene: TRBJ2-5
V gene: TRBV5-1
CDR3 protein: CASSQRTSAIMRTQYF
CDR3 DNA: TGCGCCAGCAGCCAACGGACTAGCGCCATAATGCGGACCCAGTACTTC

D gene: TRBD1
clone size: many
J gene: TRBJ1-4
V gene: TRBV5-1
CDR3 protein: CASSSRQGGEKLFF
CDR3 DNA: TGCGCCAGCAGCTCGCGACAGGGCGGCGAAAAACTGTTTTTT

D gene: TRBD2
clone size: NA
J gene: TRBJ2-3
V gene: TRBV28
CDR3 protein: CASGLSGSGTDTQYF
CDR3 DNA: TGTGCCAGCGGCCTTAGCGGGAGTGGCACAGATACGCAGTATTTT

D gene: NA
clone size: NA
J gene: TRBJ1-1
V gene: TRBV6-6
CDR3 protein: CASSYSMGNTEAFF
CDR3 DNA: TGTGCCAGCAGTTACTCGATGGGTAACACTGAAGCTTTCTTT

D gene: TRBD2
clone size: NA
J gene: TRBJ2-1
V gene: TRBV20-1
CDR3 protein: CSASQRVGTSGNSYNEQLF
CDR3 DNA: TGCAGTGCTAGCCAGCGAGTCGGGACTAGCGGTAACTCCTACAATGAGCAGTTATTC

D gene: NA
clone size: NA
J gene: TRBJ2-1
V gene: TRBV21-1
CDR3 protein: CASSFVSKRRLAGDNEQFF
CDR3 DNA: TGTGCCAGCAGTTTTGTCTCTAAAAGGCGACTAGCGGGTGACAATGAGCAGTTCTTC

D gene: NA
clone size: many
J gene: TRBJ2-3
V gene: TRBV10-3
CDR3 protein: CAISEHVTDTQYF
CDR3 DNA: TGTGCCATCAGTGAGCATGTCACAGATACGCAGTATTTT

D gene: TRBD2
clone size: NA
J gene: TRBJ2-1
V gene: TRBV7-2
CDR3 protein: CASSLVRLSGSGSEQFF
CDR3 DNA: TGTGCCAGCAGCTTAGTGCGGCTTAGCGGGAGTGGGAGTGAGCAGTTCTTC

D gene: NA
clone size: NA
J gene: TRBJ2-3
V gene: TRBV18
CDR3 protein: CASSPAEDSTDTQYF
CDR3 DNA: TGTGCCAGCTCACCAGCGGAGGATAGCACAGATACGCAGTATTTT

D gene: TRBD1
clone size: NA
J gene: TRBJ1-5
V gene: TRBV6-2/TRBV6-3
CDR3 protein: CASRLRGQVSNQPQHF
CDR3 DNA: TGTGCCAGCAGACTCCGCGGACAGGTTAGCAATCAGCCCCAGCATTTT

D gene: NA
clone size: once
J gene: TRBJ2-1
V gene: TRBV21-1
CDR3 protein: CASSLTPRGFYNEQFF
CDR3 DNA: TGTGCCAGCAGCTTAACCCCGCGGGGATTCTACAATGAGCAGTTCTTC

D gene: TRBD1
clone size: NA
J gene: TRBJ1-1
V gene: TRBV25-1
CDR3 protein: CASTPGQGHAVTEAFF
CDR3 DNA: TGTGCCAGCACCCCGGGACAGGGGCATGCGGTGACTGAAGCTTTCTTT

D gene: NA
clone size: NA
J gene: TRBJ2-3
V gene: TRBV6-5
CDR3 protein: CASSYRAPPRDTQYF
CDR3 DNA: TGTGCCAGCAGTTACCGGGCACCACCCCGGGATACGCAGTATTTT

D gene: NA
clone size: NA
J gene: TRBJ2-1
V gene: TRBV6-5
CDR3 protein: CASSYSAATYNEQFF
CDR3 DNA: TGTGCCAGCAGTTACTCTGCGGCAACCTACAATGAGCAGTTCTTC

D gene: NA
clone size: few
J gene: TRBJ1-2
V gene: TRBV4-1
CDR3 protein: CASSQRVLYGYTF
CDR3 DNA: TGCGCCAGCAGCCAAAGGGTCCTCTATGGCTACACCTTC

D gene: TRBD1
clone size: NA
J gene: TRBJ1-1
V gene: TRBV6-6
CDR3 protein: CASSAQGRWSTEAFF
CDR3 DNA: TGTGCCAGCAGTGCACAGGGGCGGTGGTCCACTGAAGCTTTCTTT

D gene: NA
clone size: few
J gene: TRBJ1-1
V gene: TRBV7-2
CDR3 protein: CASSSYRVPATEAFF
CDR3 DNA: TGTGCCAGCAGCTCGTACCGGGTTCCAGCCACTGAAGCTTTCTTT

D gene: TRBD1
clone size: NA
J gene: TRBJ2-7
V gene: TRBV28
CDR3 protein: CASSFSGGIYEQYF
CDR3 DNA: TGTGCCAGCAGTTTTTCAGGGGGAATCTACGAGCAGTACTTC

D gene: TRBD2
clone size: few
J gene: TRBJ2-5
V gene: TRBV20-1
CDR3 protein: CSAILAGGGDEQYF
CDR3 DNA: TGCAGTGCTATACTAGCGGGAGGGGGGGATGAGCAGTACTTC

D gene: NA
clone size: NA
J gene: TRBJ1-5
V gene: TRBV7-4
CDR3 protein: CASSCHGTAYSNQPQHF
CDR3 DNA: TGTGCCAGCAGCTGCCACGGGACGGCATATAGCAATCAGCCCCAGCATTTT

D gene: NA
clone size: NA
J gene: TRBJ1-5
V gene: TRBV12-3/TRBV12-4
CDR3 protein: CASSFRGLHQPQHF
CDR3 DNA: TGTGCCAGCAGTTTTCGGGGGCTACATCAGCCCCAGCATTTT

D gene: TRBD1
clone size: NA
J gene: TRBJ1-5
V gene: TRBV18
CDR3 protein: CASSPPRTGDSNQPQHF
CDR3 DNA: TGTGCCAGCTCACCACCGCGGACAGGGGATAGCAATCAGCCCCAGCATTTT

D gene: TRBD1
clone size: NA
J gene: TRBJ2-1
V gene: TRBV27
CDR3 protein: CASSFLDRGNEQFF
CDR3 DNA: TGTGCCAGCAGTTTCTTAGACAGGGGCAATGAGCAGTTCTTC

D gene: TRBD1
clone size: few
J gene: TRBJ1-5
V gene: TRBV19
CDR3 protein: CASSLPDRAYTNQPQHF
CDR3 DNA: TGTGCCAGTAGTCTTCCCGACAGGGCATATACCAATCAGCCCCAGCATTTT

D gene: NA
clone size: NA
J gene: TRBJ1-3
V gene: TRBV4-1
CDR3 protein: CASSLRQWTGNTIYF
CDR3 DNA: TGCGCCAGCAGCCTTCGACAGTGGACTGGAAACACCATATATTTT

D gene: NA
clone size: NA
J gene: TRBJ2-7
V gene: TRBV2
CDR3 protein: CASSDLRDKYEQYF
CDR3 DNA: TGTGCCAGCAGTGATTTACGGGACAAGTACGAGCAGTACTTC

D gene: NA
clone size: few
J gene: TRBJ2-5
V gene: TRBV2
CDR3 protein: CASSEAGPYNEQYF
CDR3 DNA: TGTGCCAGCAGTGAAGCGGGACCCTACAATGAGCAGTACTTC

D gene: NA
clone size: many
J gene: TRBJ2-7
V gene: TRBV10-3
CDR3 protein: CAITGQEGYEQYF
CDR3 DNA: TGTGCCATCACAGGACAGGAGGGCTACGAGCAGTACTTC

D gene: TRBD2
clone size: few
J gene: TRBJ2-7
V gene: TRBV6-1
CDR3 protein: CASKIAGGPREQYF
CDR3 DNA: TGTGCCAGCAAAATAGCGGGAGGGCCGAGAGAGCAGTACTTC

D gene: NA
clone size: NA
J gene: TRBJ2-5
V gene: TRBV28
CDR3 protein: CASSFRFRTDQETQYF
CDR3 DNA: TGTGCCAGCAGTTTTCGGTTTCGTACAGACCAAGAGACCCAGTACTTC

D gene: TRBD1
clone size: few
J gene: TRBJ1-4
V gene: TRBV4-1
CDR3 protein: CASSHPTGTATNEKLFF
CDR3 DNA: TGCGCCAGCAGCCACCCGACAGGGACAGCAACTAATGAAAAACTGTTTTTT

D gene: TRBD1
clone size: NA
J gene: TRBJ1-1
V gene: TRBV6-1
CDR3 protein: CASDGQVKAFF
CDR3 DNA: TGTGCCAGCGATGGACAGGTGAAGGCTTTCTTT

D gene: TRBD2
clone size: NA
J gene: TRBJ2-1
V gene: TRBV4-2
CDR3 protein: CASSPRQGGLAGGYNEQFF
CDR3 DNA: TGTGCCAGCAGCCCCCGACAGGGTGGCCTAGCGGGGGGGTACAATGAGCAGTTCTTC

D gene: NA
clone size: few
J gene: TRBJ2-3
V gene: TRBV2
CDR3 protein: CASSVDPATQYF
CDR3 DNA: TGTGCCAGCAGTGTTGACCCGGCCACGCAGTATTTT

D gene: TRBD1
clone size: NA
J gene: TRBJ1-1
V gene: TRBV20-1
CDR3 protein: CSADRGRDKAFF
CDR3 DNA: TGCAGCGCTGACAGGGGGCGCGATAAAGCTTTCTTT

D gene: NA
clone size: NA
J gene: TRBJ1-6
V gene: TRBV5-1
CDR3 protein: CASSLDRTSSYNSPLHF
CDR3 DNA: TGCGCCAGCAGCTTGGACAGGACGAGCTCCTATAATTCACCCCTCCACTTT

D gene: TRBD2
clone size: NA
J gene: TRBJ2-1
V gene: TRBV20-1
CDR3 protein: CSARSGSGVAGARGNEQFF
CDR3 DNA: TGCAGTGCAAGAAGCGGGTCAGGGGTAGCGGGGGCTCGTGGGAATGAGCAGTTCTTC

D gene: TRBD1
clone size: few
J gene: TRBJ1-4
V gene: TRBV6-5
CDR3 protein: CASSHNSGGRGEKLFF
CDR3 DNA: TGTGCCAGCAGTCATAATTCAGGGGGGAGAGGGGAAAAACTGTTTTTT

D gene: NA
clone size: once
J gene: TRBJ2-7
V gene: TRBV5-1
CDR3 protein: CASSPVAYNEQYF
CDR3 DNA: TGCGCCAGCAGCCCTGTAGCGTACAATGAGCAGTACTTC

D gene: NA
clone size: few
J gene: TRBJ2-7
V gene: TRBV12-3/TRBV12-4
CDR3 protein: CASTINRDEQYF
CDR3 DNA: TGTGCCAGCACTATTAATAGGGACGAGCAGTACTTC